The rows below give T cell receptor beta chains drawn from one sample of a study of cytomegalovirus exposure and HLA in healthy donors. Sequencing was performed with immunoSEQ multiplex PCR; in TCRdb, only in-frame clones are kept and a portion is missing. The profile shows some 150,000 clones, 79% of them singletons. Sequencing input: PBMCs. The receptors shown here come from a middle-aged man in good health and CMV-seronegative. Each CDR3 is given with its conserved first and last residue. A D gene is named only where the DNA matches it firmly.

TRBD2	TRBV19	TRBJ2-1	TGTGCCAGTAGCGGTAGCGGGAGTTACGAGCAGTTCTTC	CASSGSGSYEQFF
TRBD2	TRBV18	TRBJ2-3	TGTGCCAGCTCACGAAGCCTAGCGGGAGGCACAGATACGCAGTATTTT	CASSRSLAGGTDTQYF
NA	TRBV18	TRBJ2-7	TGTGCCAGCTCACCAGCCGACTCGGGTTCCTACGAGCAGTACTTC	CASSPADSGSYEQYF
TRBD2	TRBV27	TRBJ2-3	TGTGCCAGCAGTTTCTATCGGACTAGCGGGAGTAGGCCAGATACGCAGTATTTT	CASSFYRTSGSRPDTQYF
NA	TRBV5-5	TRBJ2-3	TGTGCCAGCAGCTTGGATCGGGGTAATACGCAGTATTTT	CASSLDRGNTQYF
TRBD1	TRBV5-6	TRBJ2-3	TGTGCCAGCAGCGGGACAGGGTCGTTTGAGGGATCGGGAGATACGCAGTATTTT	CASSGTGSFEGSGDTQYF
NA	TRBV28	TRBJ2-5	TGTGCCAGCACCCTAGTCCCTACAGAGACCCAGTACTTC	CASTLVPTETQYF
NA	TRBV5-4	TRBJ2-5	TGTGCCAGCAGCTTGGGAGGAGGGAGACTACAAGAGACCCAGTACTTC	CASSLGGGRLQETQYF
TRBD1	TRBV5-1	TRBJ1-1	TGCGCCAGCAGCTTGGGACAGGGCATTCTGAACACTGAAGCTTTCTTT	CASSLGQGILNTEAFF
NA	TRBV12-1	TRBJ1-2	TGTGCCAGCAGCTCCCTAAAGACAGGGTTGGGCGGCTACACCTTC	CASSSLKTGLGGYTF
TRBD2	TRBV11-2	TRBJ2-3	TGTGCTTCCAGCCCAAGGCGGGGGTATGCGCAGTATTTT	CASSPRRGYAQYF
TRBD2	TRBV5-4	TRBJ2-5	TGTGCCAGCAGCTTTACTAGCGGGAGTGAAGAGACCCAGTACTTC	CASSFTSGSEETQYF
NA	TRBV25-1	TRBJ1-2	TGTGCCAGCAGTGGAGGAGGGGCCGCCTACACCTTC	CASSGGGAAYTF